These T cell receptor beta chains were read from a single sample in a study of cytomegalovirus exposure and HLA in healthy donors. Sequenced by immunoSEQ multiplex PCR; TCRdb stores in-frame clones only, minus some. Of about 200,000 clones in the sample, 70% to 90% are singletons; the top ten hold approximately 2.9%. Specimen: PBMCs. These receptors originate from a man aged 25 to 45 in good health and CMV-seronegative. CDR3s include the opening cysteine and the closing phenylalanine or tryptophan. A D gene is named only where the DNA matches it firmly. Size is omitted from some rows. Given values are once, few, many or a class for expanded clones.

J gene | clone size | D gene | V gene | CDR3 DNA | CDR3 protein
TRBJ2-7 | NA | TRBD1 | TRBV7-3 | TGTGCCAGCAGCTTAAACAGGGGTGACGAGCAGTACTTC | CASSLNRGDEQYF
TRBJ1-1 | NA | TRBD1 | TRBV7-2 | TGTGCCAGCAGCTTAGGGACAGGGGTTAACACTGAAGCTTTCTTT | CASSLGTGVNTEAFF
TRBJ2-5 | NA | TRBD1 | TRBV9 | TGTGCCAGCAGCGTCGCCACAGGGGGAGGTGAGACCCAGTACTTC | CASSVATGGGETQYF
TRBJ2-1 | NA | TRBD2 | TRBV27 | TGTGCCAGCAGTTTTTGGGTCTCTGGGGGGGACAATGAGCAGTTCTTC | CASSFWVSGGDNEQFF
TRBJ2-1 | NA | TRBD1 | TRBV7-3 | TGTGCCAGCAGCCCAGACAGGGGGCGCCCTCGTGAGCAGTTCTTC | CASSPDRGRPREQFF
TRBJ1-5 | NA | TRBD1 | TRBV4-2 | TGTGCCAGCAGCCAACACAGGGGCCCAGGGCCCCAGCATTTT | CASSQHRGPGPQHF
TRBJ2-3 | NA | NA | TRBV6-6 | TGTGCCAGCAGCCCAGGCCGCACAGATACGCAGTATTTT | CASSPGRTDTQYF
TRBJ1-2 | NA | NA | TRBV7-9 | TGTGCCAGCAGCTTCTCCCGGAGGAGGGGGGGCTCTCCGGATGGCTACACCTTC | CASSFSRRRGGSPDGYTF
TRBJ2-2 | NA | TRBD2 | TRBV10-3 | TGTGCCATCAGCATACTAGCGTCCGGGGAGCTGTTTTTT | CAISILASGELFF
TRBJ2-1 | NA | TRBD2 | TRBV5-3 | TGTGCCAGAAGCCCCCGACTAGCGGGGGACTCCTACAATGAGCAGTTCTTC | CARSPRLAGDSYNEQFF
TRBJ2-5 | NA | NA | TRBV5-1 | TGCGCCAGCAGCCCAGTAACGCCAGGGACCCAGTACTTC | CASSPVTPGTQYF
TRBJ2-5 | NA | NA | TRBV7-9 | TGTTCCAGCAGCTTAGCGCCCAGGGGACCTCAAGAGACCCAGTACTTC | CSSSLAPRGPQETQYF
TRBJ2-5 | NA | NA | TRBV27 | TGTGCCAGCAGCCTAGGAAGGCAAGAGACCCAGTACTTC | CASSLGRQETQYF
TRBJ2-5 | NA | NA | TRBV2 | TGTGCCAGCAGCAAGGACAGAACCCAAGAGACCCAGTACTTC | CASSKDRTQETQYF
TRBJ2-7 | NA | NA | TRBV6-5 | TGTGCCAGCAGTCCTACAGGGAACGAGCAGTACTTC | CASSPTGNEQYF
TRBJ1-2 | few | TRBD1 | TRBV5-4 | TGTGCCAGCAGCTCGGACAGGAGTTACTATGGCTACACCTTC | CASSSDRSYYGYTF
TRBJ2-3 | NA | TRBD2 | TRBV4-3 | TGCGCCAGCACCCAACTAGCGGGGGGGCCCTTTACGCAGTATTTT | CASTQLAGGPFTQYF
TRBJ1-5 | NA | NA | TRBV28 | TGTGCCAGCAAAGGAGGGCTTAGCAATCAGCCCCAGCATTTT | CASKGGLSNQPQHF
TRBJ2-3 | once | TRBD2 | TRBV7-9 | TGTGCCAGCAGCTCGACCGGGACTAGCGGCACAGATACGCAGTATTTT | CASSSTGTSGTDTQYF
TRBJ1-6 | few | TRBD1 | TRBV6-1 | TGTGCCAGCAGTCGGGACAGGGGGCTGGGTTCACCCCTCCACTTT | CASSRDRGLGSPLHF
TRBJ2-3 | NA | NA | TRBV5-1 | TGCGCCAGCAGCTTCCCTTCGCGGAGCACAGATACGCAGTATTTT | CASSFPSRSTDTQYF
TRBJ2-7 | NA | TRBD1 | TRBV28 | TGTGCCAGCAGTTTTCAGGGGGCTAGCGAGCAGTACTTC | CASSFQGASEQYF
TRBJ2-2 | NA | NA | TRBV7-8 | TGTGCCAGCAGCTCGGGACAACGCGCCGGGGAGCTGTTTTTT | CASSSGQRAGELFF
TRBJ2-3 | NA | TRBD2 | TRBV9 | TGTGCCAGCAGCGTAAGCGGGGGGTTTCCAGATACGCAGTATTTT | CASSVSGGFPDTQYF
TRBJ1-5 | few | NA | TRBV19 | TGTGCCAGTAGTATAACTATCCAGGGGAGCAATCAGCCCCAGCATTTT | CASSITIQGSNQPQHF
TRBJ1-2 | NA | NA | TRBV2 | TGTGCCAGCGGGGAGGGAATGGATGGCTACACCTTC | CASGEGMDGYTF
TRBJ2-1 | NA | NA | TRBV4-1 | TGCGCCAGCAGCCAGTCTATAATAAGGGGCCTCCAGTTCTTC | CASSQSIIRGLQFF
TRBJ1-1 | NA | TRBD1 | TRBV6-6 | TGTGCCAGCAGTTCCAGGGGGACAGGGGGCACTGAAGCTTTCTTT | CASSSRGTGGTEAFF
TRBJ1-3 | NA | TRBD1 | TRBV5-5 | TGTGCCAGCCATCGAAACAGGGGTTCTGGAAACACCATATATTTT | CASHRNRGSGNTIYF
TRBJ2-1 | NA | NA | TRBV27 | TGTGCCAGCAGTCCCAGACCCGAGGACAATGAGCAGTTCTTC | CASSPRPEDNEQFF
TRBJ2-7 | NA | TRBD1 | TRBV5-6 | TGTGCCAGCAGCTTGGGGTCACAGGGGGCGTTCTACGAGCAGTACTTC | CASSLGSQGAFYEQYF
TRBJ2-4 | NA | TRBD2 | TRBV7-8 | TGTGCCAGCAGCCCGGGAGGACTAGCGGATGAGCTAGCCAAAAACATTCAGTACTTC | CASSPGGLADELAKNIQYF
TRBJ1-3 | NA | TRBD1 | TRBV4-2 | TGTGCCAGCAGCGCCACAGGGGGCGGGTCTGGAAACACCATATATTTT | CASSATGGGSGNTIYF
TRBJ1-4 | NA | TRBD1 | TRBV28 | TGTGCCAGCAGCAGACAGGGACGGACTAATGAAAAACTGTTTTTT | CASSRQGRTNEKLFF
TRBJ2-7 | NA | NA | TRBV14 | TGTGCCAGCAGCGCAACCGGGTCTTCACCCTACGAGCAGTACTTC | CASSATGSSPYEQYF
TRBJ2-1 | NA | TRBD2 | TRBV9 | TGTGCCAGCAGCCTCGTAGGTGCGGGGGGTCCCTCCAATGAGCAGTTCTTC | CASSLVGAGGPSNEQFF
TRBJ2-3 | NA | NA | TRBV7-9 | TGTGCCAGCAGCCCATTCAGAACAGATACGCAGTATTTT | CASSPFRTDTQYF
TRBJ2-3 | NA | TRBD2 | TRBV7-9 | TGTGCCAGCAGTTTTCGGGGGGGAGAGACAGATACGCAGTATTTT | CASSFRGGETDTQYF
TRBJ2-3 | once | TRBD2 | TRBV4-2 | TGTGCCAGCAGCCAAGAAGGTGGGACTAGCGGGGGAGATACGCAGTATTTT | CASSQEGGTSGGDTQYF
TRBJ1-2 | NA | NA | TRBV9 | TGTGCCAGCAGCCCCCATGAGAGGGGGGGGCGAGGCTATGGCTACACCTTC | CASSPHERGGRGYGYTF
TRBJ2-3 | NA | NA | TRBV7-2 | TGTGCCAGCAGCCCGGGACATGCGATACGGGGCCAAACGCAGTATTTT | CASSPGHAIRGQTQYF
TRBJ2-5 | few | NA | TRBV4-1 | TGCGCCAGCAGCGCGGAGGGCTTCTTGTCACTTCGGGAGACCCAGTACTTC | CASSAEGFLSLRETQYF
TRBJ1-1 | NA | TRBD1 | TRBV10-3 | TGTGCCATCAGTGGCGCAGGGGGGAGGAACACTGAAGCTTTCTTT | CAISGAGGRNTEAFF
TRBJ1-1 | NA | NA | TRBV13 | TGTGCCAGCAGCTTAGGACAGGGAAGGACTGAAGCTTTCTTT | CASSLGQGRTEAFF
TRBJ2-7 | NA | TRBD1 | TRBV10-2 | TGCGCCAGCAGTGAGTCGACAGGGGGCGAGTACGAGCAGTACTTC | CASSESTGGEYEQYF
TRBJ1-1 | NA | TRBD1 | TRBV10-3 | TGTGCCATCAGTGAGTCCGGGACAGAGAACACTGAAGCTTTCTTT | CAISESGTENTEAFF
TRBJ2-1 | NA | NA | TRBV2 | TGTGCCAGCAGTGACAGGGGAAGCTCCTACAATGAGCAGTTCTTC | CASSDRGSSYNEQFF
TRBJ2-7 | NA | TRBD1 | TRBV10-1 | TGCGCCAGCAGTGAGCGGGGACAGGGGGTCTCCTACGAGCAGTACTTC | CASSERGQGVSYEQYF
TRBJ2-6 | few | TRBD1 | TRBV28 | TGTGCCAGCAGTTCCCCGAGGGACAGAACTGGGGCCAACGTCCTGACTTTC | CASSSPRDRTGANVLTF
TRBJ2-1 | NA | NA | TRBV18 | TGTGCCAGCTCACTTTCACGGGGTGTTACGGGCAATGAGCAGTTCTTC | CASSLSRGVTGNEQFF